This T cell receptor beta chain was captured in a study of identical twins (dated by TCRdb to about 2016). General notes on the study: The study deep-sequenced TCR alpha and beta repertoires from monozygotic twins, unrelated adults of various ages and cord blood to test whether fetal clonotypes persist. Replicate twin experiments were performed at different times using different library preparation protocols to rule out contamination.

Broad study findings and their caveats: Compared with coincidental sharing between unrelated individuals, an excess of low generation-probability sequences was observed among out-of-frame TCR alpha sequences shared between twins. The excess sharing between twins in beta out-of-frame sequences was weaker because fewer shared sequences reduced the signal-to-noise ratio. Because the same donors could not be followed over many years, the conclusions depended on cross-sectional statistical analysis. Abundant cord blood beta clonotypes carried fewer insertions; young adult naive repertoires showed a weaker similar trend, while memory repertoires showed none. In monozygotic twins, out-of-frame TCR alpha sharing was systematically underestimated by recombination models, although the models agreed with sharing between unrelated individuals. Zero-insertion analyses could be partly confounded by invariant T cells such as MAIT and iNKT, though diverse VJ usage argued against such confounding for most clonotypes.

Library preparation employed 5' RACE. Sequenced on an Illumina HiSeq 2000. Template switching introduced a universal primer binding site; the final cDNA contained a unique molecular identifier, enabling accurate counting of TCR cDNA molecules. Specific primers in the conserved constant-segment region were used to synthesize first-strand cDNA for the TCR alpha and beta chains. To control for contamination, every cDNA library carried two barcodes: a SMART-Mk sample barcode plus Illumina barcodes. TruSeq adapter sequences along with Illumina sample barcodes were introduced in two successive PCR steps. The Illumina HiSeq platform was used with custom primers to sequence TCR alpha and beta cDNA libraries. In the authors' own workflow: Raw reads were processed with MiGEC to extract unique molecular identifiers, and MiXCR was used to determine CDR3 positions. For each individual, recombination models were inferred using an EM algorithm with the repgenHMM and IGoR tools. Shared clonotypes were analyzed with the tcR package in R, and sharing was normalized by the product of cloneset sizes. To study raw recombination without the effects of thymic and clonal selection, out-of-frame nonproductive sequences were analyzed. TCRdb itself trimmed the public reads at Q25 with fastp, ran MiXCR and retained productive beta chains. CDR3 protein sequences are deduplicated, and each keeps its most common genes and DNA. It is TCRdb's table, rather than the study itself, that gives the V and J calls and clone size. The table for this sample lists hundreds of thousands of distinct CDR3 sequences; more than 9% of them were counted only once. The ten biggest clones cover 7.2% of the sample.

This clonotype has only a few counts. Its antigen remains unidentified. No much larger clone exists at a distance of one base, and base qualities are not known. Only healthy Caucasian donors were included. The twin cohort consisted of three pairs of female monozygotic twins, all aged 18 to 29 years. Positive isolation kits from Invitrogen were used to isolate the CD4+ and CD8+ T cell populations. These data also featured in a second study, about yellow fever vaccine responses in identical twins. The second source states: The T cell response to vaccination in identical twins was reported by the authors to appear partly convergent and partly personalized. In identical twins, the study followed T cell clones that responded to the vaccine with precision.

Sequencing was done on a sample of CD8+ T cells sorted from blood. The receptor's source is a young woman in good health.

The DNA sequence is TGTGCCAGCAGCCCGTCCCCGGCGGGGGCGGGGAATGAGCAGTTCTTC. Its protein reads: CASSPSPAGAGNEQFF. Recombination linked TRBV3-1 to TRBJ2-1; a tentative D match to TRBD2 spans 7 bases. For CDR1 and CDR2, the germline V gene (reference sequence) lists LGHDT and YNNKEL. Including the terminal cysteine and phenylalanine, the CDR3 comprises 16 residues. The retained sequence is limited to the CDR3, 48 bases, with the frame set at the first base. V gives up 4 bases and J gives up 7 bases, and the segment between their germline ends measures 20 bases.